This T cell receptor (beta chain) was recorded in a study of pediatric ulcerative colitis. The study, taken as a whole, reports: Blood-rectal clonal overlap within each person was significantly higher in ulcerative colitis patients than controls. All ulcerative colitis patients, but no controls, carried a couple of rectal clonotypes.

Up to 500,000 reads were sequenced per sample. TCRdb's table, derived via immunoSEQ multiplex PCR, lists solely in-frame clones and lacks some. The data show about 60,000 clones, more than 75% seen once. The V gene lost 2 bases and the J gene lost 1 base, with 11 bases spanning the gap. The CDR3 has 15 residues. Germline V gives CDR1 MDHEN, CDR2 SYDVKM. Of note for this clone: Its target is not known.

This sequence was found in a boy aged 5-17 years who was a control in a study of pediatric ulcerative colitis. J is TRBJ1-2 and V is TRBV28; possible D gene TRBD1, 6 bases. Input material: blood. The CDR3 sequence is CASSLPGTINYGYTF. Here the CDR3 DNA reads TGTGCCAGCAGTTTACCCGGGACAATTAACTATGGCTACACCTTC.